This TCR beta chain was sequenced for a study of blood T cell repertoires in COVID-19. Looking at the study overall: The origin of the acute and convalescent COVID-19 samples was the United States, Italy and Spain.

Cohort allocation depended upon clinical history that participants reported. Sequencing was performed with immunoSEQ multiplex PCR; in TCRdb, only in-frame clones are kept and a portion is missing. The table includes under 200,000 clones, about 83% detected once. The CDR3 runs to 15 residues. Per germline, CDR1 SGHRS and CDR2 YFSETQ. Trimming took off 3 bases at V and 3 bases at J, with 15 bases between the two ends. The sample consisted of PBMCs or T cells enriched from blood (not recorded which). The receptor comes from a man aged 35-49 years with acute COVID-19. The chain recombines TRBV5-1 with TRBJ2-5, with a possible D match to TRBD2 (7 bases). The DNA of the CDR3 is TGCGCCAGCAGCTCCACAGGGAGGGAGGAAGAGACCCAGTACTTC. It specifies CASSSTGREEETQYF.